This TCR beta chain was profiled in a study of T cell repertoires in cytomegalovirus infection. The overall study: Public TCR beta signature analysis indicated the presence of both CMV infection and matching HLA type. Study-level points and caveats: Using cumulative public TCR beta family frequency, the authors identified those who carried CMV together with the relevant HLA. The ex vivo response was dominated by HLA-C-restricted CMV-specific TCR beta clonotypes.

The CDR3 consists of 13 residues. Germline loops: CDR1 SSHAT, CDR2 FNYEAQ (reference sequence). With 5 bases removed from V and 5 bases from J, the gap between germline ends came to 12 bases. TCRdb re-called the reads with MiXCR, one entry per CDR3 protein. Of some 590,000 distinct CDR3 sequences in the sample, about 39% were seen once. About this clonotype: Its target is unknown.

The sequenced sample was cultured PBMCs, obtained from culture after CMV antigen stimulation. The gene calls are TRBV7-7 and TRBJ1-1, with unresolved D. The sequence derives from a human donor in good health (CMV status not recorded). Some clones in this sample may be carry-over from other donors' samples. CDR3 in amino acids: CASSMSPWTEAFF. DNA for the CDR3: TGTGCCAGCAGCATGTCGCCGTGGACTGAAGCTTTCTTT.